The 5 T cell receptor beta chains in this list originate from one sample, sequenced in a study of control samples from healthy donors and cancer patients. Clones were read by immunoSEQ multiplex PCR, and TCRdb kept only the in-frame ones, dropping some. The sample contains more than 50,000 clones, approximately 94% of which appear only once. The specimen sequenced was blood. These TCRs come from a woman younger than 30 in good health.

V gene TRBV7-9 combines with J gene TRBJ1-1; the match to TRBD1 covers 8 bases. V lost 5 bases and J lost 11; bases outside the gene matches: 7. This CDR3 region has 12 residues. Germline-derived CDR1 and CDR2 are SEHNR and FQNEAQ (reference sequence). CDR3 residues: CASSPRGRMAFF. As DNA, the CDR3 is TGTGCCAGCAGCCCCAGGGGGCGCATGGCTTTCTTT.

The V and J genes are TRBV5-1 and TRBJ2-7; 9 bases fit TRBD1. CDR1 SGHRS and CDR2 YFSETQ come from the germline V gene. The CDR3 runs to 17 residues. The V segment lost 3 bases and the J segment 0 bases; nucleotides outside the gene matches: 10. CDR3 DNA sequence: TGCGCCAGCAGCTCTTCCCCGGGACAGGGCGTCTCCTACGAGCAGTACTTC. This codes for CASSSSPGQGVSYEQYF. The whole variable domain, remainder taken from reference TRBV5-1 and TRBJ2-7, is KAGVTQTPRYLIKTRGQQVTLSCSPISGHRSVSWYQQTPGQGLQFLFEYFSETQRNKGNFPGRFSGRQFSNSRSEMNVSTLELGDSALYLCASSSSPGQGVSYEQYFGPGTRLTVT.

The chain recombines TRBV30 with TRBJ2-2; D is ambiguous. There are 11 residues in the CDR3. In germline, CDR1 is GTSNPN, CDR2 SVGIG (reference sequence). V lost 0 bases and J 11 bases, leaving 7 bases between the germline ends. The CDR3 reads CAWSVWAELFF. The CDR3 coding sequence is TGTGCCTGGAGTGTTTGGGCTGAGCTGTTTTTT.

The chain recombines TRBV5-1 with TRBJ2-7; no firm D call. Germline V gene lookup returns CDR1 SGHRS and CDR2 YFSETQ. The CDR3 has 13 amino acids. Between the trimmed V and J ends, which lost 0 bases and 2 bases, there was a span of 6 bases. In DNA form, the CDR3 reads TGCGCCAGCAGCTTGGGAACCCCCTACGAGCAGTACTTC. Translating it yields CASSLGTPYEQYF.

The V call is TRBV5-1, the J call TRBJ2-3; a possible D gene is TRBD2 (7 bases). The V end was cut by 4 bases, the J end by 0 bases, with 21 bases between. Germline values: CDR1 SGHRS, CDR2 YFSETQ. This CDR3 comprises 18 residues. CDR3 loop: CASSSLAGALLSTDTQYF. The CDR3 DNA reads TGCGCCAGCAGCAGTCTCGCGGGGGCCCTCCTTAGCACAGATACGCAGTATTTT.